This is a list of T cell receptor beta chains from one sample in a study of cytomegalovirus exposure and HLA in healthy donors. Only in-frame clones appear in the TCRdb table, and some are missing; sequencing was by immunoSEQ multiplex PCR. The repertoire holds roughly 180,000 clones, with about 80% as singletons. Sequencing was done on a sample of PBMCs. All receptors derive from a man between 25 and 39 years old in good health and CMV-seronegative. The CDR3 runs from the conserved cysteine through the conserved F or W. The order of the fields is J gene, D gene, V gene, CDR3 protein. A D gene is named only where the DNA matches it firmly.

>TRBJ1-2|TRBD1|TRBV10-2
CASAGGGGYTF
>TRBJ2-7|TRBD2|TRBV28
CATGGRGSYEQYF
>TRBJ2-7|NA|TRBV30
CATSASSYEQYF
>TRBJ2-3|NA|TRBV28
CASRRQGGTDTQYF
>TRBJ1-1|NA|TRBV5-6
CASRGQAEAFF
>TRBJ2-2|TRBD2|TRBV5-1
CASSRGVRENTGELFF
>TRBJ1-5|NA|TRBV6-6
CASSYGGPPQHF
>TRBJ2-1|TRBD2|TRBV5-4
CASSPLAGANYNEQFF
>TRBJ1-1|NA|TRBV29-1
CSVYPGTEAFF
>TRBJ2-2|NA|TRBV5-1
CASSLAASANTGELFF
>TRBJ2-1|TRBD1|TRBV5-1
CASRGQPSYNEQFF
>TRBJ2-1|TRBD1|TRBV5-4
CASSPPRGQGAGEQFF
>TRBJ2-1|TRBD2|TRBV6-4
CASSDSTPGGLNEQFF
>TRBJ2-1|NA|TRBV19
CASRADSLYHNEQFF
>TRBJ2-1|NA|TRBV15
CATSRDLGSLGNEQFF
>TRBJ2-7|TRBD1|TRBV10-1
CASSPETGISYEQYF
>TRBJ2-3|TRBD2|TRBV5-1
CASISGGYGDTQYF
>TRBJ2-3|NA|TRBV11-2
CASSFVVGKGTDTQYF
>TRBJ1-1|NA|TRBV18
CASSPYRQLNTEAFF
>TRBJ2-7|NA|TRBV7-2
CASRGTSNYEQYF
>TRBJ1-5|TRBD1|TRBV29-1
CSAGQGSNQPQHF
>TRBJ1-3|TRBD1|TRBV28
CASSLQGTGNTIYF
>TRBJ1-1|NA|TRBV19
CASSIVDGQFATEAFF
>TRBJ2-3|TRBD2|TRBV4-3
CASSRQRGPSTDTQYF
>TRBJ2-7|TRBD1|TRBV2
CASNGRDSLSYEQYF
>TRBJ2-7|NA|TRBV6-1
CASTFDRSGSYEQYF
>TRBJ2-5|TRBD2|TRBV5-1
CASSSTSGWKTQYF
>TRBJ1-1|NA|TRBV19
CASSTGPGHGAFF
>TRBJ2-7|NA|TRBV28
CASSSEGVREQYF
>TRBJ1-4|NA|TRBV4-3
CASSQNDRSTNEKLFF
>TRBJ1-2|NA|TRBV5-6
CASSLGSPYGYTF
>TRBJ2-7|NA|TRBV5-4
CASSLSGVEQYF
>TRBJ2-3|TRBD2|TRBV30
CAWTASGSTDTQYF
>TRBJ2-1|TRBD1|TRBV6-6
CASSPPDRASYNEQFF
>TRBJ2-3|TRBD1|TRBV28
CASSPGTGTDTQYF